What follows describes a single TCR beta chain. Libraries were prepared by immunoSEQ multiplex PCR; TCRdb keeps only in-frame clonotypes and omits some of them. The sample yields over 250,000 clones, about 90% seen once. The sample comes from a study of blood T cell repertoires in COVID-19. Study at large: The analysed material was cDNA or gDNA that came from T cells, B-cell-depleted T cells, or PBMCs.

V was trimmed by 7 bases and J by 8 bases, leaving 17 bases between them. Germline loops: CDR1 SNHLY, CDR2 FYNNEI. The CDR3 length is 14 residues. Researchers sorted participants into cohorts using their self-reported clinical history. The sample taken for sequencing was PBMCs or T cells enriched from blood (not recorded which). This receptor was identified in a woman in her sixties who had recovered from COVID-19. This rearrangement joins TRBV2 to TRBJ1-4, with D unclear. In DNA form, the CDR3 reads TGTGCCAGCACACCGCACAGCCCGGAAGAAAAACTGTTTTTT. It specifies CASTPHSPEEKLFF.